This T cell receptor (beta chain) is from a study of T-cell reconstitution after alpha-beta-depleted transplantation in children (dated by TCRdb to about 2016). For the study in its entirety: Using TCR repertoire profiling, the study followed T-cell immune reconstitution in a quantitative way in children after TCRalphabeta/CD19-depleted allogeneic hematopoietic cell transplantation. Study-wide findings and limitations: The high TCRbeta diversity at day 60 in some patients was ascribed to recipient T cells and intrathymic progenitors that had survived conditioning. About two months after transplant, the apparently early recovery of alphabetaT-cell counts reportedly depended on just several hundred clones that had expanded rapidly and came from non-depleted graft cells. Hyperexpanded clone frequencies declined over subsequent months; after one year, T-cell counts and TCRbeta diversity were mostly attributed to newly produced T cells.

Trimming takes 5 bases from V and 2 bases from J, and the germline ends sit 12 bases apart. CDR3 length: 15 amino acids, cysteine to phenylalanine. Only CDR3 DNA is held: 45 bases, read in frame from base 1. CDR1 and CDR2 (SGHAT, FQDESV) derive from the germline V gene (reference sequence). Libraries were made using PCR. Sequenced using an Illumina HiSeq 2500. TCR libraries were prepared with molecular barcoding, using unique molecular identifiers to normalize TCRbeta repertoire quantification. The public sequencing data were trimmed at Q25 with fastp and processed into clonotypes with MiXCR by TCRdb, which kept only in-frame beta chains. Entries are consolidated by CDR3 protein sequence, retaining the most common genes and DNA. The sample profile shows roughly 790,000 distinct CDR3 sequences; 15% to 20% of them were found once. The ten largest clones add up to just under 5% of the sample. The intended sense of this specimen's treatment or condition label: allogeneic hematopoietic cell transplantation with graft depleted of TCRalphabeta T cells and CD19 B cells. The transplant recipients were children given TCRalphabeta/CD19-depleted allogeneic hematopoietic cell grafts.

Remarks on this clonotype: It has no known antigen specificity. No much larger clone exists at a distance of one base, and base qualities are not known.

The sample consisted of PBMCs, mostly from graft donor cells, taken 360 days after TCRalphabeta/CD19-depleted stem cell transplant. Here the chain combines TRBV11-1 and TRBJ2-2, with the D assignment possibly TRBD1 or TRBD2, given 5 matching bases for each. This clonotype originated in a male patient younger than 18 who had a stem cell transplant for acute lymphoblastic leukemia, so the T cells may come from the graft donor. DNA sequence: TGTGCCAGCAGCCCCCCGGGACCTAACACCGGGGAGCTGTTTTTT. It codes for CASSPPGPNTGELFF.